The 4 T cell receptor beta chains listed next were all sequenced from one sample in a study of CD8 T cells in ankylosing spondylitis. One entry per CDR3 protein results from TCRdb running MiXCR on the 5' RACE reads. This table holds 330,000 or so distinct CDR3 sequences, roughly 8% found once. These TCRs are of unknown antigen specificity. Study findings and constraints: Characteristic, it appeared, of ankylosing spondylitis blood was a TCR beta motif of roughly 8 highly homologous variants.

The sequencing input was blood, either unsorted or a sorted T cell fraction (not recorded which). All receptors come from a male donor with ankylosing spondylitis.

This clonotype was recorded at least ten times. The rearrangement uses TRBV2 and TRBJ2-1; no definite D call. Germline CDR1 SNHLY, CDR2 FYNNEI. The CDR3 totals 11 residues. Trimming took off 3 bases at V and 10 bases at J, with 7 bases between the two ends. The CDR3, as DNA: TGTGCCAGCAGTGATGTGGGCGAGCAGTTCTTC. This codes for CASSDVGEQFF.

In its sample, this clonotype was seen a few times. The chain has TRBV20-1 and TRBJ1-2; no clear D. The germline gives CDR1 DFQATT, CDR2 SNEGSKA (reference sequence). The germline V and J ends were trimmed by 1 base and 2 bases, with 8 bases remaining between them. CDR3 length equals 13 residues. For the CDR3, the DNA is TGCAGTGCTAGAGGGGGAGGGAACTATGGCTACACCTTC. Translation: CSARGGGNYGYTF.

This clonotype was picked up many times. The V gene is TRBV20-1, the J gene TRBJ2-2, with D hard to call. Per the germline V gene, CDR1 is DFQATT and CDR2 is SNEGSKA (reference sequence). V was trimmed by 5 bases and J by 6 bases, leaving 7 bases between them. The CDR3 loop spans 11 amino acids. The CDR3 protein is CSALRPGELFF. CDR3 bases: TGCAGTGCTCTACGACCCGGGGAGCTGTTTTTT.

V usage is TRBV2 and J usage is TRBJ2-4, with 10 positions matching TRBD2. CDR1 SNHLY and CDR2 FYNNEI come from the germline V gene. After removal of 4 bases from V and 4 bases from J, the junction contained 1 base not matched to a gene. The CDR3 has 14 residues. For the CDR3, the DNA is TGTGCCAGCAGTGCGACTAGCGGGAAAAACATTCAGTACTTC. It translates to CASSATSGKNIQYF.